The following is a T cell receptor beta chain sequence with its context. Its target is not known. Profiled with immunoSEQ multiplex PCR; TCRdb holds only in-frame clones, not every one. The sample yields over 110,000 clones, roughly 91% seen once. Per germline, CDR1 GTSNPN and CDR2 SVGIG (reference sequence). With 3 bases clipped from V and 5 bases from J, the junction kept 10 bases outside the gene matches. The CDR3 sequence is 15 residues long. The sample is drawn from a study of T cell responses to AZD1222 COVID-19 vaccine. Notes on the study in general: Only a handful of individuals given AZD1222 were seropositive at baseline.

J is TRBJ2-3 and V is TRBV30, with 8 bases fitting TRBD2. The origin of this receptor is an adult in good health. The specimen comprised peripheral blood, sampled on day 0 of AZD1222 vaccination. The CDR3, as DNA: TGTGCCTGGAGCCTACCGGGACTAGATCGAGATACGCAGTATTTT. Its protein is CAWSLPGLDRDTQYF.